A selection of T cell receptor beta chains follows, all from one sample in a study of human T cells and chemical hapten exposure. TCRdb fed the RACE reads into MiXCR, producing one record per CDR3 protein. Here the sample spans approximately 100,000 distinct CDR3 sequences, about 11% being singletons. The sequenced sample was whole blood, obtained in connection with sensitization to the hapten diphenylcyclopropenone (DPC). The receptors originated from a middle-aged woman with alopecia areata. Some clones in this sample may be carry-over from other donors' samples. Both conserved end residues are trimmed from each CDR3. The D gene is left open where the match is weak. For some rows the clone size is stated as once, few or many, or as a class when expanded; others skip it.

V	D	size	J	CDR3
TRBV5-8	NA	many	TRBJ2-7	ASSTRTGMGYEQY
TRBV15	NA	few	TRBJ2-5	ATSSISGDQETQY
TRBV25-1	NA	NA	TRBJ1-2	ASNPGNNYGYT
TRBV20-1	TRBD2	NA	TRBJ2-3	SARDRGGYTDTQY
TRBV6-6	NA	many	TRBJ2-7	ASSYGRSSYEQY
TRBV7-2	NA	NA	TRBJ2-5	ASSGGAGPGFIGGSQY
TRBV24-1	NA	medium-sized	TRBJ1-1	ATSGPRPKTPEAF
TRBV30	TRBD1	many	TRBJ2-2	AWSRDRVGELF
TRBV14	NA	many	TRBJ1-6	ASSRDTTYNSPLH
TRBV2	TRBD1	many	TRBJ2-3	ASRRDRGQDTQY
TRBV7-3	NA	NA	TRBJ1-1	ASSLTPRRVTEAF
TRBV14	NA	few	TRBJ2-7	ASSQRWTPDEQY
TRBV2	NA	few	TRBJ2-2	ASRRGTTNTGELF
TRBV12-3/TRBV12-4	TRBD1	NA	TRBJ2-2	ASSPGQGATSGTGELF
TRBV7-8	NA	NA	TRBJ2-2	ASSQGHGAPGELF
TRBV25-1	TRBD1	few	TRBJ2-7	ASSEERTGGRYEQY
TRBV20-1	TRBD2	few	TRBJ2-7	SPGGAGGYEQY
TRBV12-3/TRBV12-4	NA	many	TRBJ2-1	ASSFLVGEQF
TRBV7-9	TRBD2	many	TRBJ2-1	ASSSRLAGRDEQF
TRBV7-2	TRBD2	few	TRBJ2-5	ASSPGGARETQY
TRBV11-2	NA	NA	TRBJ2-7	ASSLGGTVIYEQY
TRBV7-2	NA	few	TRBJ1-2	ASSLGQGANYGYT
TRBV7-2	NA	NA	TRBJ1-1	ASSLGAANTEAF
TRBV4-3	TRBD1	NA	TRBJ2-5	ASSQDQDRGAKAQY
TRBV7-2	NA	few	TRBJ1-6	ASSLEGGREPLH
TRBV9	NA	many	TRBJ2-7	ASSEVYGSWEQY
TRBV6-6	NA	NA	TRBJ2-7	ASKGVSYEQY
TRBV20-1	NA	many	TRBJ2-7	SASFGGRYEQY
TRBV21-1	NA	once	TRBJ2-1	GGEDRVPSSYNEQF
TRBV4-3	NA	many	TRBJ2-2	ASSQEESTGELF
TRBV20-1	TRBD1	many	TRBJ2-7	SARDRDRVYEQY
TRBV7-2	NA	many	TRBJ2-1	ASSLAQVQSSYNEQF
TRBV20-1	NA	few	TRBJ2-7	SARHGLRVYEQY
TRBV7-2	NA	NA	TRBJ1-5	ASSQAPGVRPQH
TRBV28	NA	many	TRBJ1-2	ASSPLRYGYT
TRBV20-1	TRBD2	few	TRBJ2-7	SARRASGGYEQY
TRBV9	TRBD1	few	TRBJ2-3	ASSGRQGWKDTQY
TRBV7-2	TRBD2	few	TRBJ2-3	ASSDPWLAGGRDSDTQY
TRBV9	TRBD1	NA	TRBJ2-7	ASSLAPGQGSYEQY
TRBV20-1	NA	few	TRBJ2-7	SARSGTQTYEQY
TRBV18	NA	many	TRBJ2-5	ASSPAGGDQY
TRBV7-9	TRBD1	NA	TRBJ2-3	ASSPDRVADTQY
TRBV12-5	NA	many	TRBJ1-5	ASGMNSNQPQH
TRBV14	TRBD2	NA	TRBJ2-1	ASSPTGGRAREQF
TRBV27	NA	few	TRBJ1-1	AIWVIVSNWGTRTLLMNTEAF
TRBV6-2/TRBV6-3	TRBD1	NA	TRBJ1-6	ASRSDRFFSSYNSPLH
TRBV6-2/TRBV6-3	NA	NA	TRBJ1-1	ASSYVSQNTEAF
TRBV5-1	TRBD2	NA	TRBJ2-7	ASSAFSGSGYEQY
TRBV6-1	NA	few	TRBJ2-1	ASTSSGNEQF
TRBV6-2/TRBV6-3	NA	NA	TRBJ2-1	ASSYSKESSYNEQF
TRBV10-3	NA	few	TRBJ1-1	AISEIGGNTEAF
TRBV12-3/TRBV12-4	NA	NA	TRBJ1-4	ASSSQENEKLF
TRBV28	NA	many	TRBJ1-2	ASSPRGPYGYT
TRBV11-2	NA	NA	TRBJ2-4	ASSPAGGASPTKNIQY
TRBV7-2	TRBD2	many	TRBJ2-5	ASSQRAGGHAETQY
TRBV20-1	NA	many	TRBJ2-5	SVLDRAGAQY
TRBV12-3/TRBV12-4	NA	many	TRBJ2-7	ASSLQVYEQY
TRBV6-5	NA	many	TRBJ1-6	ASTPIAGATSISPLH